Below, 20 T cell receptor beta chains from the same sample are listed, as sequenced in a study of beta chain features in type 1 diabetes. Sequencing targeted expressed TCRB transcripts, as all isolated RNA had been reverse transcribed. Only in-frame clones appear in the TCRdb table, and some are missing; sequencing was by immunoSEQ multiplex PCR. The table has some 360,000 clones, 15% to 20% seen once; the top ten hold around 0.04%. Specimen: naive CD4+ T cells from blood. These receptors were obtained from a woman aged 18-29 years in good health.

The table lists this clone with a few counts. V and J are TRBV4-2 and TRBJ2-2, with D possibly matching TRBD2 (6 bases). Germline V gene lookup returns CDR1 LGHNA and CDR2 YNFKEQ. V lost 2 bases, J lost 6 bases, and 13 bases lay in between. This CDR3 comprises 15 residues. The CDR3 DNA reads TGTGCCAGCAGCCAAACAGGACTAAACCCCGGGGAGCTGTTTTTT. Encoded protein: CASSQTGLNPGELFF.

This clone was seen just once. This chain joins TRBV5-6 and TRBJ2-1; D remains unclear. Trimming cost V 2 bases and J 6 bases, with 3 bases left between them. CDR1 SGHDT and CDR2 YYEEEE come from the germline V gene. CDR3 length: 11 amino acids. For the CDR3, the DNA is TGTGCCAGCAGCTTCGTCAATGAGCAGTTCTTC. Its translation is CASSFVNEQFF.

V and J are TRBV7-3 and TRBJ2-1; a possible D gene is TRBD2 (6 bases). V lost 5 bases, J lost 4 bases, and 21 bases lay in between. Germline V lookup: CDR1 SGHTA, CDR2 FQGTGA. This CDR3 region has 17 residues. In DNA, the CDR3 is TGTGCCAGCAGCCCCATTCAGAAGGGGAGGAAATACAATGAGCAGTTCTTC. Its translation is CASSPIQKGRKYNEQFF.

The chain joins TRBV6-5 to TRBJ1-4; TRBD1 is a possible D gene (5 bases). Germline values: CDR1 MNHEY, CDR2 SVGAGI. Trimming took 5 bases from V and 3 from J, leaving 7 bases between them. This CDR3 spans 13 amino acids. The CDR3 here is CASSRQSNEKLFF. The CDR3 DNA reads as TGTGCCAGCAGTAGACAGTCTAATGAAAAACTGTTTTTT.

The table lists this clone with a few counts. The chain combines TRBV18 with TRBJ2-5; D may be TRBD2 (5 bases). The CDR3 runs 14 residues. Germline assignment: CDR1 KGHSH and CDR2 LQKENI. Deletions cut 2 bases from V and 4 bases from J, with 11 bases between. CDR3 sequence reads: CASSPSAGGETQYF. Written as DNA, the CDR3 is TGTGCCAGCTCACCATCCGCCGGAGGAGAGACCCAGTACTTC.

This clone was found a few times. CDR3 residues: CASSLEVGRSETQYF. As DNA, the CDR3 is TGTGCCAGCAGCTTAGAAGTCGGGAGGAGTGAGACCCAGTACTTC. The genes are TRBV11-2 and TRBJ2-5; 7 positions agree with TRBD2. The germline gives CDR1 SGHAT, CDR2 FQNNGV. The CDR3 sequence is 15 residues long. V gave up 0 bases and J gave up 5 bases; unmatched junction bases: 6.

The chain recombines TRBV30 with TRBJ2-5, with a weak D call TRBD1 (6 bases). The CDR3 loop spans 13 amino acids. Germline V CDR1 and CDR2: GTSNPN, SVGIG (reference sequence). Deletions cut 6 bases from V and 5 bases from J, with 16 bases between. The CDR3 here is CACYLWDMETQYF. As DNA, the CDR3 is TGTGCCTGCTATTTGTGGGACATGGAGACCCAGTACTTC.

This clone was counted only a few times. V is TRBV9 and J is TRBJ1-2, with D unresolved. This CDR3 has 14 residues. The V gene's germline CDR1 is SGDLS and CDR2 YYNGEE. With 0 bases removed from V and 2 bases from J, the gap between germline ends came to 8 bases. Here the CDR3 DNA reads TGTGCCAGCAGCGTAGGCGGGCAGAACTATGGCTACACCTTC. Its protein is CASSVGGQNYGYTF.

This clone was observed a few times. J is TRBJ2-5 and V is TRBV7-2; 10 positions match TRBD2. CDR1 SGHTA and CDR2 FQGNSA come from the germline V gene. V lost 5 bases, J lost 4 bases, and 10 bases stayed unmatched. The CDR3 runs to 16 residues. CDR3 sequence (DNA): TGTGCCAGCAGCGGCAAGGCAGCTAGCGGGGGAGAGACCCAGTACTTC. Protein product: CASSGKAASGGETQYF.

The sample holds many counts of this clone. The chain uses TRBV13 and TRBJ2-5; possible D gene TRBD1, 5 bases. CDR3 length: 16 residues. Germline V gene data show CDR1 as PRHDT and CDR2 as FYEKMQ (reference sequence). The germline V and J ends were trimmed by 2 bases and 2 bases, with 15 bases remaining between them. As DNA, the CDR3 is TGTGCCAGCAGCTTATTCCTGGCAGGGCAACAAGAGACCCAGTACTTC. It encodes CASSLFLAGQQETQYF.

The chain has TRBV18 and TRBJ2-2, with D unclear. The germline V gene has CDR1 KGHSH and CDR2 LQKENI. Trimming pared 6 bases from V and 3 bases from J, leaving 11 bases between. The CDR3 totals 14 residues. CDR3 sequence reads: CASSPRVHTGELFF. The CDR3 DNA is TGTGCCAGCTCGCCCCGGGTTCACACCGGGGAGCTGTTTTTT.

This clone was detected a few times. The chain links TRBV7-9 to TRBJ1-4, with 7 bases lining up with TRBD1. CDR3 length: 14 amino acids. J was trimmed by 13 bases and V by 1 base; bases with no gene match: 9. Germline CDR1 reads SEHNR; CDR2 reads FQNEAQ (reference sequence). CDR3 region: CASSLEPGGKRLFF. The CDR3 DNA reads TGTGCCAGCAGCTTAGAGCCAGGGGGAAAGCGACTGTTTTTT. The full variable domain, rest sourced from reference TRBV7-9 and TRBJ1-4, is DTGVSQNPRHKITKRGQNVTFRCDPISEHNRLYWYRQTLGQGPEFLTYFQNEAQLEKSRLLSDRFSAERPKGSFSTLEIQRTEQGDSAMYLCASSLEPGGKRLFFGSGTQLSVL.

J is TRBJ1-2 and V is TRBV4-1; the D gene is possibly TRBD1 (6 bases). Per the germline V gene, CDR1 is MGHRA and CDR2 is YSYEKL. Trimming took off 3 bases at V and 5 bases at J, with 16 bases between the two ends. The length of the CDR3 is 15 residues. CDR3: CASSHTGRERYGYTF. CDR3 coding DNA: TGCGCCAGCAGCCACACAGGGCGGGAGAGGTATGGCTACACCTTC.

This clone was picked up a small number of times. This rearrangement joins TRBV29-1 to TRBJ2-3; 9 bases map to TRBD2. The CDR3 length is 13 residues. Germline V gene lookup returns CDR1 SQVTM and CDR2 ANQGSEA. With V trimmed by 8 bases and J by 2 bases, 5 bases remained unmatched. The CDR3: CSTRTSATDTQYF. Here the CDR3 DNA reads TGCAGCACCCGGACTAGCGCCACAGATACGCAGTATTTT.

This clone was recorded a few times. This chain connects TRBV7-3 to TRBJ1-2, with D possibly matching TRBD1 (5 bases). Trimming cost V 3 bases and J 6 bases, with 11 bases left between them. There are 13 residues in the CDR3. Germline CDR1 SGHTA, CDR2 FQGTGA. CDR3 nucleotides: TGTGCCAGCAGCTTGGCCAGGGAGGATGGCTACACCTTC. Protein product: CASSLAREDGYTF.

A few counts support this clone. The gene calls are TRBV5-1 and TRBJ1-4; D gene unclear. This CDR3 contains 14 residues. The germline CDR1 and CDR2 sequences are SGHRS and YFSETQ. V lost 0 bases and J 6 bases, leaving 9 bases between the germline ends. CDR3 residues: CASSLASSDEKLFF. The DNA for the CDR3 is TGCGCCAGCAGCTTGGCCTCTAGCGATGAAAAACTGTTTTTT.

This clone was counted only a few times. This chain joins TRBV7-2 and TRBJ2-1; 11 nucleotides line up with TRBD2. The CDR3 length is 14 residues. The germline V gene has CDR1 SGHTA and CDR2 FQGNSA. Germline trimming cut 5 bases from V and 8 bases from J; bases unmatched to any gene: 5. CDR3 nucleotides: TGTGCCAGCAGCCCGGGACTAGCGGCAGATGAGCAGTTCTTC. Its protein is CASSPGLAADEQFF.

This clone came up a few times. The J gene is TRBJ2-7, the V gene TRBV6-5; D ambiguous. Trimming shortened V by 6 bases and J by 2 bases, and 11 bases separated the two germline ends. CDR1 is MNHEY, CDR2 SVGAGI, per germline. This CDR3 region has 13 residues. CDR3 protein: CASSPYSTYEQYF. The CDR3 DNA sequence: TGTGCCAGCAGCCCTTACAGTACCTACGAGCAGTACTTC.

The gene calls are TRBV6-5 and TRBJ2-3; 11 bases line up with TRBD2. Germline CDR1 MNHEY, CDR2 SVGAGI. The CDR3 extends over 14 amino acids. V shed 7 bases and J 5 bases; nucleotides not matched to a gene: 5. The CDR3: CASKTGTSGDTQYF. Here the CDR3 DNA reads TGTGCCAGCAAAACCGGGACTAGCGGAGATACGCAGTATTTT.

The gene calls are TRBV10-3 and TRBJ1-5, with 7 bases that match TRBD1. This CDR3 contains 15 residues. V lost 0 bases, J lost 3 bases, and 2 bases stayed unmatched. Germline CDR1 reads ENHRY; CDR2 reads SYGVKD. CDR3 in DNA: TGTGCCATCAGTGAGTCAGGACAGGCCAATCAGCCCCAGCATTTT. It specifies CAISESGQANQPQHF.